Listed below are T cell receptor beta chains from one sample, sequenced in a study of CD8 T cells in ankylosing spondylitis. One entry per CDR3 protein, called by TCRdb with MiXCR from the 5' RACE reads. This table holds approximately 540,000 distinct CDR3 sequences, approximately 12% found once. What was sequenced was blood, either unsorted or a sorted T cell fraction (not recorded which). Receptor source: a male donor with ankylosing spondylitis. Each CDR3 is given with its conserved first and last residue. The order of the fields is D gene, J gene, V gene, clone size, CDR3 DNA, CDR3 protein. D genes are given only for firm matches. The listing skips clone size in some rows; elsewhere it reads once, few, many or a size class.

>NA|TRBJ2-6|TRBV5-1|NA
TGCGTCAGCAGCCCGACACGCTCTGGGGCCAACGTCCTGACTTTC
CVSSPTRSGANVLTF
>NA|TRBJ1-5|TRBV2|few
TGTGCCAGCAGTGTCTTTAGGGATCAGCCCCAGCATTTT
CASSVFRDQPQHF
>NA|TRBJ2-7|TRBV11-2|NA
TGTGCCAGCAGCTTGAGAGGGGGAACTTCATACGAGCAGTACTTC
CASSLRGGTSYEQYF
>TRBD2|TRBJ2-7|TRBV20-1|few
TGCAGTGCTGACGGGGGGGGGACTAGCGGAACCTACGAGCAGTACTTC
CSADGGGTSGTYEQYF
>NA|TRBJ2-2|TRBV25-1|few
TGTGCCAGCAGTGAATTTTTAGGGACGGCCGGGGAGCTGTTTTTT
CASSEFLGTAGELFF
>NA|TRBJ2-3|TRBV20-1|few
TGCAGTGCTAGAGTGACTTGGGAAACGGATACGCAGTATTTT
CSARVTWETDTQYF
>NA|TRBJ2-4|TRBV10-3|many
TGTGCCATCAGGGGACGCGAGGAAAACATTCAGTACTTC
CAIRGREENIQYF
>NA|TRBJ1-1|TRBV3-1|NA
TGTGCCAGCAGCCAACGTTTAGGGGACACTGAAGCTTTCTTT
CASSQRLGDTEAFF
>NA|TRBJ2-3|TRBV29-1|many
TGCAGCGCCGGTGAAGGGGGTGCAGATACGCAGTATTTT
CSAGEGGADTQYF
>NA|TRBJ2-5|TRBV24-1|NA
TGTGCCACCAGTGGAGGCAGCAGCTTGGAGACCCAGTACTTC
CATSGGSSLETQYF
>NA|TRBJ2-1|TRBV7-2|NA
TGTGCCAGCAGCTTAGTTCGGTGGGGAGGCAATGAGCAGTTCTTC
CASSLVRWGGNEQFF
>NA|TRBJ2-1|TRBV5-1|many
TGCGCCAGCAGCTTGGCCCTGGGGCAGGGGGAGCAGTTCTTC
CASSLALGQGEQFF
>TRBD1|TRBJ2-5|TRBV6-6|NA
TGTGCCACCGGACAGGCCCAAGAGACCCAGTACTTC
CATGQAQETQYF
>NA|TRBJ2-3|TRBV11-2|few
TGTGCCAGCAGCTCGCAGACTAGCACAGATACGCAGTATTTT
CASSSQTSTDTQYF
>TRBD2|TRBJ2-3|TRBV5-1|few
TGCGCCAGCAGCCTCGGACTAGCGGAGTTTAGCACAGATACGCAGTATTTT
CASSLGLAEFSTDTQYF
>NA|TRBJ2-5|TRBV27|few
TGTGCCAGCACCCACGTGTATAGGGAGACCCAGTACTTC
CASTHVYRETQYF
>NA|TRBJ2-1|TRBV27|few
TGTGCCAGCAGTTTGAGTGCCGGCTACAATGAGCAGTTCTTC
CASSLSAGYNEQFF
>TRBD2|TRBJ2-1|TRBV9|NA
TGTGCCAGCAGCCACCCGGGACTAGCGGGACGGAGCTCCTACAATGAGCAGTTCTTC
CASSHPGLAGRSSYNEQFF
>NA|TRBJ1-1|TRBV6-6|few
TGTGCCAGCAGTACCCTGGACAGAGAAAAAGCTTTCTTT
CASSTLDREKAFF
>TRBD2|TRBJ2-7|TRBV5-1|many
TGCGCCAGCAGCTGGGCGGGAGCGTCCTACGAGCAGTACTTC
CASSWAGASYEQYF
>NA|TRBJ2-6|TRBV24-1|NA
TGTGCCACCAGTGAGAACAGGGATCGTGGGGCCAACGTCCTGACTTTC
CATSENRDRGANVLTF
>TRBD2|TRBJ2-1|TRBV3-1|NA
TGTGCCAGCAGCCAAGATTATGTTATAAGCGGGAGTGAGAATGAGCAGTTCTTC
CASSQDYVISGSENEQFF
>NA|TRBJ2-4|TRBV20-1|NA
TGCAGTGCTGCGCCGGGACTAGCCAAAAACATTCAGTACTTC
CSAAPGLAKNIQYF
>NA|TRBJ2-1|TRBV11-1|many
TGTGCCAGCAGCTTAGGCTCAGGTTGGGGAAAGCTATCCTACAATGAGCAGTTCTTC
CASSLGSGWGKLSYNEQFF
>NA|TRBJ1-1|TRBV2|many
TGTGCCAGCAGTGAAAAGCAGGGGCTGTACACTGAAGCTTTCTTT
CASSEKQGLYTEAFF
>TRBD1|TRBJ2-1|TRBV10-3|few
TGTGCCATGGGAGCGGGACAGGGGACCTACAATGAGCAGTTCTTC
CAMGAGQGTYNEQFF
>NA|TRBJ2-3|TRBV3-1|NA
TGTGCCAGCAGCCAATTTTACTTTGGGGTCACAGATACGCAGTATTTT
CASSQFYFGVTDTQYF
>NA|TRBJ2-1|TRBV20-1|few
TGCAGTGCTGGGAGCGGGCACCCCTACAATGAGCAGTTCTTC
CSAGSGHPYNEQFF
>TRBD2|TRBJ2-1|TRBV9|NA
TGTGCCAGCACCCGTAGAGGGGCGGGGGATTACAATGAGCAGTTCTTC
CASTRRGAGDYNEQFF
>TRBD1|TRBJ1-5|TRBV10-2|NA
TGCGCCAGTCGGGACAGCTCCTATAGCAATCAGCCCCAGCATTTT
CASRDSSYSNQPQHF
>TRBD2|TRBJ2-3|TRBV2|NA
TGTGCCAGCAGGGTAGGGAGGGCAGATACGCAGTATTTT
CASRVGRADTQYF
>NA|TRBJ2-5|TRBV20-1|few
TGCAGTGCTAGAGGAGTAAGCGGTGAGACCCAGTACTTC
CSARGVSGETQYF
>TRBD2|TRBJ2-1|TRBV20-1|NA
TGCAGTGCTAGGGAGGAGGGTAGCGGGAGCTCCTACAATGAGCAGTTCTTC
CSAREEGSGSSYNEQFF
>NA|TRBJ2-5|TRBV11-2|NA
TGTGCCAGCAGCTTAACGTTAGCGTCAATTCAAGAGACCCAGTACTTC
CASSLTLASIQETQYF
>NA|TRBJ2-3|TRBV5-1|NA
TGCGCCAGCAGCGAGGGACGGATAAGCACAGATACGCAGTATTTT
CASSEGRISTDTQYF